This T cell receptor (beta chain) was retrieved from a study of naive and memory T cell subsets. The beta constant-region primer was an equimolar mix of two oligonucleotides covering TRBC1 and TRBC2. Four rounds of PCR amplified the ligated cDNA using nested alpha and beta constant-region primers plus SP2. TCRdb reprocessed the UMI-ligation and nested PCR reads via MiXCR and lists one record per CDR3 protein. Among 90,000 to 120,000 distinct CDR3 sequences listed, 14% were seen once. General study results and limits: Especially in CD8 cells, naive repertoires contained a few larger clonotypes, possibly CD45RA-re-expressing memory cells.

Cells stained for CD3, CD4, CD8, CD45RA and CD27 were sorted into four subsets. About this clonotype itself: The antigen is unknown.

The sample was naive CD8+ T cells from blood. This clonotype was obtained from a human donor in good health.

The CDR3 spells CAWSAWGGTEAFF. The CDR3 coding sequence is TGTGCCTGGAGTGCCTGGGGTGGCACTGAAGCTTTCTTT. This rearrangement joins TRBV30 to TRBJ1-1; unclear D gene. CDR3 length: 13 amino acids. V was pared by 1 base and J by 4 bases, with 10 bases between. Germline CDR1 reads GTSNPN; CDR2 reads SVGIG (reference sequence).